These 9 T cell receptor beta chains share one sample of origin, sequenced in a study of patients and donors after allogeneic stem cell transplantation. From the RT-PCR reads, TCRdb called clonotypes with MiXCR, one entry per CDR3 protein. The profile shows fewer than 250,000 distinct CDR3 sequences, less than 15% of them singletons. Material: blood, either unsorted or a sorted T cell fraction (not recorded which). The receptors here all came from a human donor who was either an allogeneic HSCT recipient or a stem cell or donor lymphocyte infusion donor (not recorded which). It is not recorded whose cells these are; they may come from a transplant donor.

This chain uses TRBV6-6 with TRBJ1-4; the D is unclear. Trimming pared 5 bases from V and 8 bases from J, leaving 9 bases between. This CDR3 is 12 amino acids long. The germline V gene has CDR1 MNHNY and CDR2 SVGAGI (reference sequence). CDR3 sequence: CASSPAREKLFF. CDR3 coding DNA: TGTGCCAGCAGTCCCGCGAGGGAAAAACTGTTTTTT.

This clonotype was detected ten times or more. This chain joins TRBV12-3 or TRBV12-4 and TRBJ2-5, with a weak D call TRBD1 (6 bases). The CDR3 length is 14 residues. Between the trimmed V and J ends, which lost 6 bases and 4 bases, there was a span of 15 bases. The CDR3 spells CASSLTGQRETQYF. Here the CDR3 DNA reads TGTGCCAGCAGCCTAACCGGACAGCGAGAGACCCAGTACTTC.

This clonotype turned up a few times. The chain recombines TRBV7-3 with TRBJ2-3; 7 bases map to TRBD1. Looked up from germline, CDR1 is SGHTA and CDR2 is FQGTGA. J lost 3 bases, V lost 5 bases, and 8 bases had no gene match. The CDR3 totals 15 residues. The CDR3 sequence: CASSRARGQTDTQYF. CDR3 DNA: TGTGCCAGCAGCCGGGCTAGGGGGCAGACAGATACGCAGTATTTT.

This clonotype has ten or more counts. The chain is built from TRBV18 and TRBJ2-7; tentative D call: TRBD2 (6 bases). Trimming removed 6 bases at V and 5 bases at J, with 11 bases between. The CDR3 contains 12 residues. CDR1 is KGHSH, CDR2 LQKENI, per germline. CDR3 nucleotides: TGTGCCAGCTCCCTCACGGGAGACGAGCAGTACTTC. This translates into CASSLTGDEQYF.

This chain links TRBV14 with TRBJ1-6; D gene unclear. Trimming stripped 1 base from V and 9 bases from J, with 7 bases between. Germline values: CDR1 SGHDN, CDR2 FVKESK. The CDR3 consists of 13 residues. The CDR3 DNA is TGTGCCAGCAGCCAAGTGTGGGGTTCACCCCTCCACTTT. This codes for CASSQVWGSPLHF.

This clonotype was seen repeatedly, ten times or more. The junction departs from the called germline gene at one end, perhaps through a read error. V usage is TRBV5-1 and J usage is TRBJ2-3, with TRBD2 matching over 9 bases. CDR1 is SGHRS and CDR2 is YFSETQ in the germline V gene. The CDR3 covers 15 residues. The CDR3 is CASSLAGTSTDTQYF. The CDR3 coding sequence is TGTGCCAGCAGTCTAGCGGGGACTAGCACAGATACGCAGTATTTT.

This clonotype came up many times. V gene TRBV27 combines with J gene TRBJ2-2, with 7 positions matching TRBD1. Germline-derived CDR1 and CDR2 are MNHEY and SMNVEV (reference sequence). This CDR3 comprises 15 residues. V shed 3 bases, J shed 5 bases, and the junction held 6 bases outside the gene matches. Here the CDR3 reads CASSLGTVRTGELFF. The CDR3 nucleotides are TGTGCCAGCAGTTTGGGGACAGTCAGGACCGGGGAGCTGTTTTTT.

There are many counts of this clonotype. V usage is TRBV12-3 or TRBV12-4 and J usage is TRBJ2-3; 10 bases match TRBD2. This CDR3 spans 19 amino acids. V was clipped by 8 bases and J by 4 bases; unmatched bases: 21. The CDR3 DNA is TGTGCCAGCTCATGGGGGGTCCCCTTAAGCGGGAGGGCCTCAGATACGCAGTATTTT. Its protein is CASSWGVPLSGRASDTQYF.

The V gene is TRBV6-1, the J gene TRBJ2-7, with TRBD1 matching over 8 bases. With 6 bases clipped from V and 0 bases from J, the junction kept 4 bases outside the gene matches. The CDR3 runs to 14 residues. Per germline, CDR1 MNHNS and CDR2 SASEGT. Here the CDR3 DNA reads TGTGCCAGCAGCCTGGACAGGGACTCCTACGAGCAGTACTTC. Translating gives CASSLDRDSYEQYF.